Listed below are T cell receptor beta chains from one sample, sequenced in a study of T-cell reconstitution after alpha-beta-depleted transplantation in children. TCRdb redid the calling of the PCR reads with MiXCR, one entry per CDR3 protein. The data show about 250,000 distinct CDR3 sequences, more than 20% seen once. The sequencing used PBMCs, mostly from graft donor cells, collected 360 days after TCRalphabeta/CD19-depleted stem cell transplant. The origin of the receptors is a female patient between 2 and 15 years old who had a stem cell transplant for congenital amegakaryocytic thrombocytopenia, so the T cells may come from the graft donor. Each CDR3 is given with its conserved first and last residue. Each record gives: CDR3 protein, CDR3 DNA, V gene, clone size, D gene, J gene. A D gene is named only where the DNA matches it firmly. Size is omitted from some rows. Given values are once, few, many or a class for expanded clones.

CASSQDRAKYEQFF TGTGCCAGCAGCCAAGATAGGGCGAAATATGAGCAGTTCTTC TRBV4-2 few NA TRBJ2-1
CSAAGTANYGYTF TGCAGTGCAGCCGGGACAGCTAACTATGGCTACACCTTC TRBV20-1 NA TRBD1 TRBJ1-2
CASSFILDRGLDTQYF TGTGCCAGCAGTTTCATTTTGGACAGGGGGTTGGATACGCAGTATTTT TRBV12-3/TRBV12-4 many TRBD1 TRBJ2-3
CASSLDGGAGTDTQYF TGTGCCAGCAGCTTAGATGGCGGGGCTGGCACAGATACGCAGTATTTT TRBV11-2 many NA TRBJ2-3
CASSGSWPQETQYF TGTGCCAGCAGCGGCTCGTGGCCACAAGAGACCCAGTACTTC TRBV4-2 few NA TRBJ2-5
CASSQDGRGYGYTF TGTGCCAGCAGCCAAGATGGCCGCGGCTATGGCTACACCTTC TRBV3-1 NA NA TRBJ1-2
CASSSGRKGNAGDIQYF TGCGCCAGCAGCTCCGGGAGGAAGGGGAATGCGGGGGACATTCAGTACTTC TRBV4-1 few TRBD2 TRBJ2-4
CASSPDRVRGEQYF TGTGCCAGCAGTCCGGACAGGGTGAGAGGCGAGCAGTACTTC TRBV12-3/TRBV12-4 few TRBD1 TRBJ2-7
CAWRTSGNTGELFF TGTGCCTGGAGGACTAGCGGAAACACCGGGGAGCTGTTTTTT TRBV30 NA TRBD2 TRBJ2-2
CSASRDRTGANVLTF TGCAGTGCTAGCCGGGACAGGACCGGGGCCAACGTCCTGACTTTC TRBV20-1 few TRBD1 TRBJ2-6
CASSHRTSGSGYEQYF TGTGCCAGCAGCCATCGGACTAGCGGGAGCGGATACGAGCAGTACTTC TRBV7-8 few TRBD2 TRBJ2-7
CASSPRTGPYEQYF TGTGCCAGCAGTCCCCGGACGGGCCCCTACGAGCAGTACTTC TRBV3-1 many NA TRBJ2-7
CASSPDDRGNSPLHF TGTGCCAGCTCACCGGACGACAGGGGCAATTCACCCCTCCACTTT TRBV18 few TRBD1 TRBJ1-6
CASSLRVDQETQYF TGCGCCAGCAGCTTAAGGGTAGACCAAGAGACCCAGTACTTC TRBV5-1 NA NA TRBJ2-5
CASKLEGQSSYNEQFF TGTGCCAGCAAACTAGAAGGACAGAGCTCCTACAATGAGCAGTTCTTC TRBV7-9 few NA TRBJ2-1
CASSLAGRVGSGYDNEQFF TGTGCCAGCAGCTTAGCTGGTCGAGTGGGTAGCGGATACGACAATGAGCAGTTCTTC TRBV11-1 NA NA TRBJ2-1
CSVIRDWNTEAFF TGCAGCGTTATCAGGGATTGGAACACTGAAGCTTTCTTT TRBV29-1 NA NA TRBJ1-1
CASSLSKGQNTEAFF TGTGCCAGCAGCCTATCGAAGGGACAGAACACTGAAGCTTTCTTT TRBV3-1 few NA TRBJ1-1
CASSRDTLSYEQYF TGTGCCAGCAGCCGGGACACACTCTCCTACGAGCAGTACTTC TRBV7-2 few NA TRBJ2-7
CASSPGPVGEQFF TGTGCCAGCAGCCCCGGACCGGTCGGCGAGCAGTTCTTC TRBV3-1 NA NA TRBJ2-1
CAIMAPEADTQYF TGTGCCATCATGGCTCCCGAAGCAGATACGCAGTATTTT TRBV10-3 NA NA TRBJ2-3
CASSPGHVTDTQYF TGCGCCAGCAGTCCCGGGCACGTCACAGATACGCAGTATTTT TRBV5-1 few NA TRBJ2-3
CSARPQREGRDTQYF TGCAGTGCTAGACCCCAGCGGGAGGGCCGGGATACGCAGTATTTT TRBV20-1 NA TRBD2 TRBJ2-3
CASSPDRAGTEAFF TGCGCCAGCAGCCCCGACAGGGCAGGGACTGAAGCTTTCTTT TRBV5-1 few TRBD1 TRBJ1-1
CSASRPSVYTDTQYF TGCAGTGCTAGTCGGCCTAGTGTGTATACAGATACGCAGTATTTT TRBV20-1 few NA TRBJ2-3
CAISLEVLSDSNQPQHF TGTGCCATCAGCTTAGAGGTTCTCTCAGATAGCAATCAGCCCCAGCATTTT TRBV11-2 NA NA TRBJ1-5
CASSGGDRNQPQHF TGTGCCAGCAGCGGAGGGGACCGAAATCAGCCCCAGCATTTT TRBV7-9 few NA TRBJ1-5
CAIGGQGKNNEQFF TGTGCCATCGGAGGGCAGGGGAAAAATAATGAGCAGTTCTTC TRBV6-1 NA NA TRBJ2-1
CASRRTGGLVNTEAFF TGTGCCAGTAGGCGGACAGGGGGCTTGGTGAACACTGAAGCTTTCTTT TRBV19 NA TRBD1 TRBJ1-1
CASSLEGRRTDTQYF TGCGCCAGCAGCTTGGAAGGAAGGCGCACAGATACGCAGTATTTT TRBV5-1 NA NA TRBJ2-3
CASSLRTRAFF TGTGCCAGCAGTTTAAGGACAAGGGCTTTCTTT TRBV12-3/TRBV12-4 NA NA TRBJ1-1
CASSLNEGNIQYF TGTGCCAGCAGCTTAAACGAGGGTAACATTCAGTACTTC TRBV11-3 NA NA TRBJ2-4
CSVAAESTNTGELFF TGCAGCGTTGCCGCAGAGTCGACGAACACCGGGGAGCTGTTTTTT TRBV29-1 NA NA TRBJ2-2
CASSFRIADPRGQFF TGTGCCAGCAGTTTCCGAATCGCCGACCCCAGGGGGCAGTTCTTC TRBV6-5 few NA TRBJ2-1
CSARSLRIGVDIQYF TGCAGTGCTAGATCGCTGCGGATAGGGGTGGACATTCAGTACTTC TRBV20-1 NA NA TRBJ2-4
CAISESGSSNSATNEKLFF TGTGCCATCAGTGAGTCGGGCTCGTCCAACTCCGCAACTAATGAAAAACTGTTTTTT TRBV10-3 NA NA TRBJ1-4
CASSLEGYTLQPQHF TGTGCCAGCAGTTTAGAGGGATACACCCTTCAGCCCCAGCATTTT TRBV28 few NA TRBJ1-5
CASSLDSYHEQYF TGTGCCAGCAGCCTGGACAGTTACCACGAGCAGTACTTC TRBV7-9 few NA TRBJ2-7
CASSSWLERELAKKETQYF TGTGCCAGCAGCTCATGGCTCGAACGGGAACTAGCGAAGAAAGAGACCCAGTACTTC TRBV11-2 few TRBD2 TRBJ2-5
CASSLARVLVPGELFF TGTGCCAGCAGCTTAGCTAGGGTTTTGGTCCCCGGGGAGCTGTTTTTT TRBV7-2 NA NA TRBJ2-2
CASSDLWIAARYEQYF TGTGCCAGCAGTGACCTTTGGATAGCGGCTAGGTACGAGCAGTACTTC TRBV25-1 few NA TRBJ2-7